This TCR beta chain emerged from a study of T cell responses to AZD1222 COVID-19 vaccine. Study results and caveats: Spike-specific TCR breadth and depth were elevated following two AZD1222 doses. Dominant at 160-218 and 743-854, vaccine-associated CD4 TCRs also spanned spike.

Notes on this clone: Its antigen is unidentified.

Produced via immunoSEQ multiplex PCR; TCRdb's table is partial and in-frame only. The table lists 100,000 or so clones, around nine tenths of them singletons. V lost 4 bases and J 0 bases, leaving 9 bases between the germline ends. Germline loops: CDR1 SQVTM, CDR2 ANQGSEA. CDR3 length equals 13 residues. Sequences were derived from peripheral blood, sampled on day 0 of AZD1222 vaccination. This receptor was identified in an adult in good health. The chain carries TRBV29-1 and TRBJ1-2; D possibly corresponds to TRBD1 (6 bases). CDR3 protein: CSVVGGPNYGYTF. The CDR3 nucleotides read TGCAGCGTTGTAGGGGGGCCTAACTATGGCTACACCTTC.